Below, one T cell receptor beta chain is given with its context. What it binds is unknown. Germline lookup yields CDR1 SGHVS and CDR2 FQNEAQ. The length of the CDR3 is 13 residues. PCR was performed using 60 Vbeta and 13 Jbeta primers. Measured with immunoSEQ multiplex PCR; TCRdb has only the in-frame clones, and not every one. The sample holds over 150,000 clones, around 83% seen once. This sample stems from a study of cytomegalovirus exposure and HLA in healthy donors. Notes on the study in general: Solely CMV serostatus was available to characterize immune exposure. The study put 150 to 200 TCR beta chains on its list as cytomegalovirus-associated. As a later analysis showed, several of the most significant clusters appeared to be linked to common viral pathogens.

Each of the donors was a healthy bone marrow donor. This clonotype was sampled from a man between 45 and 60 years old in good health and CMV-seronegative. The sequencing input was PBMCs. The chain has TRBV7-8 and TRBJ2-5; no reliable D call. The J call may be mistaken, given a closer DNA end match to TRBJ2-7. This CDR3 reads CASSLNSGYEQYF. The DNA of the CDR3 is TGTGCCAGCAGCTTAAATTCCGGTTACGAGCAGTACTTC.